Listed below are T cell receptor beta chains from one sample, sequenced in a study of cytomegalovirus exposure and HLA in healthy donors. This table comes from immunoSEQ multiplex PCR, and its TCRdb copy is limited to in-frame clones, with some not included. The table lists about 360,000 clones, roughly 88% of them singletons. Sample: PBMCs. These receptors were collected from a young woman in good health and CMV-seronegative. CDR3s include the opening cysteine and the closing phenylalanine or tryptophan. The D gene is left open where the match is weak. The size of a clone is reported for some rows only, either as once, few or many, or as a class for expanded clones.

TRBD1	TRBV7-9	13	once	TRBJ2-7	CASSGRQGHEQYF	TGTGCCAGCAGCGGGCGACAGGGTCACGAGCAGTACTTC
NA	TRBV30	13	NA	TRBJ2-1	CAWSPGIYNEQFF	TGTGCCTGGAGCCCGGGAATATACAATGAGCAGTTCTTC
NA	TRBV15	16	NA	TRBJ1-2	CATSGMTDRANYGYTF	TGTGCCACCAGCGGAATGACGGACAGAGCTAACTATGGCTACACCTTC
NA	TRBV11-3	13	NA	TRBJ2-1	CASSLIRDNEQFF	TGTGCCAGCAGCTTAATTCGAGACAATGAGCAGTTCTTC
NA	TRBV30	13	NA	TRBJ2-7	CAWRISTGDEQYF	TGTGCCTGGAGGATATCGACGGGGGACGAGCAGTACTTC
NA	TRBV29-1	13	NA	TRBJ2-7	CSVRDTATYEQYF	TGCAGCGTCCGGGACACGGCGACCTACGAGCAGTACTTC
TRBD1	TRBV9	15	NA	TRBJ2-7	CASSARGQGGYEQYF	TGTGCCAGCAGCGCAAGAGGACAGGGGGGCTACGAGCAGTACTTC
NA	TRBV9	12	NA	TRBJ2-2	CASTRRAGELFF	TGTGCCAGCACCCGCCGAGCCGGGGAGCTGTTTTTT
TRBD1	TRBV7-9	16	NA	TRBJ1-5	CASSLGTGRVNQPQHF	TGTGCCAGCAGCTTAGGGACAGGGAGAGTCAATCAGCCCCAGCATTTT
TRBD1	TRBV7-8	17	NA	TRBJ2-2	CASSLDRGLGDTGELFF	TGTGCCAGCAGCTTAGACAGGGGGCTGGGGGACACCGGGGAGCTGTTTTTT
TRBD1	TRBV6-5	14	NA	TRBJ2-2	CASSHGTDTGELFF	TGTGCCAGCAGTCACGGGACAGACACCGGGGAGCTGTTTTTT
NA	TRBV28	14	NA	TRBJ1-1	CASSLQGSGTEAFF	TGTGCCAGCAGTTTGCAGGGGTCGGGGACTGAAGCTTTCTTT
TRBD1	TRBV6-6	13	few	TRBJ1-2	CASSWTGNVGYTF	TGTGCCAGCAGCTGGACAGGGAACGTTGGCTACACCTTC
NA	TRBV28	13	NA	TRBJ1-2	CANSPERDYGYTF	TGTGCCAACTCACCCGAGAGGGACTATGGCTACACCTTC
NA	TRBV4-1	15	NA	TRBJ2-5	CASSRQQGNGGTQYF	TGCGCCAGCAGCCGCCAACAGGGGAACGGGGGGACCCAGTACTTC
NA	TRBV28	14	NA	TRBJ1-2	CASSFLGAQVGYTF	TGTGCCAGCAGTTTCCTAGGGGCCCAGGTTGGCTACACCTTC
TRBD2	TRBV7-9	17	NA	TRBJ2-7	CASSFQRQRDVSYEQYF	TGTGCCAGCAGCTTTCAGAGACAGCGGGACGTTTCCTACGAGCAGTACTTC
NA	TRBV4-1	19	NA	TRBJ1-3	CASSPRPHLDSVSGNTIYF	TGCGCCAGCAGCCCGCGACCCCATCTAGACAGCGTCTCTGGAAACACCATATATTTT
NA	TRBV29-1	13	NA	TRBJ2-1	CSVLGNRANEQFF	TGCAGCGTGTTGGGGAACAGGGCAAATGAGCAGTTCTTC
NA	TRBV29-1	12	NA	TRBJ2-7	CSAATTVYEQYF	TGCAGCGCTGCGACTACCGTCTACGAGCAGTACTTC
NA	TRBV4-1	16	few	TRBJ1-6	CASSQASTEFNSPLHF	TGCGCCAGCAGCCAAGCCTCCACAGAATTCAATTCACCCCTCCACTTT
NA	TRBV18	18	NA	TRBJ2-4	CASSPEKSSPLAKNIQYF	TGTGCCAGCTCACCAGAGAAATCTAGCCCCTTAGCCAAAAACATTCAGTACTTC